Shown below are 5 T cell receptor beta chains from a single sample sequenced in a study of cytomegalovirus exposure and HLA in healthy donors. Primers: 60 Vbeta forward and 13 Jbeta reverse. Only in-frame clones appear in the TCRdb table, and some are missing; sequencing was by immunoSEQ multiplex PCR. The data show roughly 120,000 clones, roughly three quarters seen once. Material: PBMCs. The receptors shown here come from a woman younger than 30 in good health and CMV-seronegative.

CDR3: CASSARVGRVATNEKLFF. Written as DNA, the CDR3 is TGTGCCAGCAGTGCCCGGGTCGGGAGAGTTGCAACTAATGAAAAACTGTTTTTT. V gene TRBV2 combines with J gene TRBJ1-4; no clear D gene. The germline CDR1 and CDR2 sequences are SNHLY and FYNNEI. CDR3 length: 18 residues. The V end lost 4 bases, the J end lost 0 bases, and 18 bases lay between the germline ends.

This chain joins TRBV28 and TRBJ2-7; 8 positions agree with TRBD1. CDR3 length: 14 residues. In germline, CDR1 is MDHEN, CDR2 SYDVKM. V lost 2 bases and J lost 9; bases outside the gene matches: 9. The CDR3 loop reads CASSLAGQGQSQYF. For the CDR3, the DNA is TGTGCCAGCAGTTTAGCCGGACAGGGTCAGTCGCAGTACTTC. The full variable domain, its missing parts supplied by reference TRBV28 and TRBJ2-7, is DVKVTQSSRYLVKRTGEKVFLECVQDMDHENMFWYRQDPGLGLRLIYFSYDVKMKEKGDIPEGYSVSREKKERFSLILESASTNQTSMYLCASSLAGQGQSQYFGPGTRLTVT.

This clone was recorded a few times. The chain links TRBV6-5 to TRBJ2-3; D call uncertain. V dropped 7 bases and J dropped 3 bases, with 8 bases sitting between them. CDR3 length equals 12 residues. Germline assignment: CDR1 MNHEY and CDR2 SVGAGI. CDR3 DNA sequence: TGTGCCAGCACATCGCGGACAGATACGCAGTATTTT. It specifies CASTSRTDTQYF.

The V gene is TRBV4-1, the J gene TRBJ2-7, with 7 bases aligning to TRBD1. The CDR3 extends over 15 amino acids. Germline V gene lookup returns CDR1 MGHRA and CDR2 YSYEKL. V lost 0 bases and J lost 1; bases outside the gene matches: 3. CDR3 nucleotide sequence: TGCGCCAGCAGCCAAGAACAGGGGCGATCCTACGAGCAGTACTTC. This gives the protein CASSQEQGRSYEQYF.

This clone was seen a handful of times. The V and J genes are TRBV23-1 and TRBJ2-3; TRBD1 agrees at 8 bases. TRBV23-1 qualifies as an ORF whose function is uncertain. The CDR3 is made up of 19 amino acids. J lost 2 bases, V lost 2 bases, and 15 bases had no gene match. CDR3 in amino acids: CASSQPRDRTTFYTDTQYF. In nucleotides, the CDR3 is TGCGCCAGCAGTCAACCTCGGGACAGGACCACCTTCTACACAGATACGCAGTATTTT.